This T cell receptor beta chain was recorded in a study of CD8 T cells in ankylosing spondylitis (dated by TCRdb to between 2016 and 2019). A note on the overall study: The study profiled T cell receptor beta repertoires in healthy donors and ankylosing spondylitis patients to find disease-linked TCR variants. The full study cohort comprised around 23 ankylosing spondylitis patients and over a hundred healthy donors. Peripheral blood was sampled, and synovial fluid was also collected from ankylosing spondylitis patients.

The CDR3 runs 17 amino acids, cysteine and phenylalanine included. The kept DNA is CDR3 alone, 51 bases in frame from the first base. CDR1 and CDR2, per the germline V gene, are MRHNA and SNTAGT. Germline trimming amounts to 3 bases on V and 8 bases on J, with 14 as the count of junction bases outside the gene matches. TCRdb lists the instrument as Illumina HiSeq 2500. Quantitative 5'-RACE with molecular barcodes was used to prepare TCR beta libraries. The authors' pipeline ran thus. To identify disease-linked TCR variants, a new computational method was used, one built on a probabilistic model of VDJ rearrangement. Starting from the raw public reads, TCRdb applied fastp trimming at Q25, assembled clones with MiXCR and retained in-frame beta chains. Each entry merges the rows of one CDR3 protein and shows their most common DNA and genes. The V and J calls were determined by TCRdb, not by the authors. The sample table shows some 130,000 distinct CDR3 sequences, and roughly 13% are seen once. Approximately 3% of the sample is taken by the ten largest.

As concerns this clonotype: The antigen it recognizes is unknown. No qualities accompany the bases; no much larger clone lies one base away.

Overall study outcomes, separate from this receptor: Some of the motif variants had been reported before in the synovial fluid and blood of reactive arthritis patients, a finding that suggests common disease-initiation mechanisms. The disease-linked clones were reported as significantly enriched in matched synovial fluid samples from ankylosing spondylitis patients. The disease-linked clones had a CD8+ phenotype and were found at relatively low frequencies in peripheral blood. A TCR beta motif of 7 or 8 highly homologous amino acid variants appeared characteristic of blood from ankylosing spondylitis patients.

The chain joins TRBV6-4 to TRBJ2-1, with 9 bases matching TRBD2. Sequenced: blood, either unsorted or a sorted T cell fraction (not recorded which). The sequence derives from a female donor with ankylosing spondylitis or in good health (not recorded which). The nucleotide sequence reads TGTGCCAGCAGTGAATTTGGGGCGGGAGGGCCGGTCTATGAGCAGTTCTTC. Translated, it gives CASSEFGAGGPVYEQFF.